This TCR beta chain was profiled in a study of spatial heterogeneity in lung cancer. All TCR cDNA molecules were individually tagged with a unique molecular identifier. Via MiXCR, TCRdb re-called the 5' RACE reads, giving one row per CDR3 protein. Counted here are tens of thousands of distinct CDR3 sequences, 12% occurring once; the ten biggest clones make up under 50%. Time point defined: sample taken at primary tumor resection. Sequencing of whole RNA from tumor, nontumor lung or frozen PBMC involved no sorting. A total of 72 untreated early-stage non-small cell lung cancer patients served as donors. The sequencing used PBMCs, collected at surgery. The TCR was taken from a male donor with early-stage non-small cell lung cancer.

The CDR3 sequence: CASSEASGRDQDTQYF. CDR3 DNA: TGTGCCAGCAGTGAAGCTAGCGGGAGGGACCAAGATACGCAGTATTTT. The chain joins TRBV25-1 to TRBJ2-3; 12 bases are a match to TRBD2. The CDR3 covers 16 residues. J was trimmed by 5 bases and V by 2 bases; bases with no gene match: 5. Germline V gene lookup returns CDR1 MGHDK and CDR2 SYGVNS. The full variable domain, in which reference TRBV25-1 and TRBJ2-3 provide the parts outside the CDR3, is EADIYQTPRYLVIGTGKKITLECSQTMGHDKMYWYQQDPGMELHLIHYSYGVNSTEKGDLSSESTVSRIRTEHFPLTLESARPSHTSQYLCASSEASGRDQDTQYFGPGTRLTVL.